The entry below describes one T cell receptor (beta chain). Its recognized antigen is unknown. It has no much larger one-base neighbor in the sample; base qualities were not kept. This entry comes from a study of post-analysis software for immune sequencing data (dated by TCRdb to between 2014 and 2017). With respect to the entire study: The recorded disease courses included relapsing-remitting, secondary progressive and progressive-relapsing multiple sclerosis, and some patients had no subtype annotation. A subset of samples was prepared in parallel using single-end sample barcoding, then pooled and co-amplified after Illumina adapter ligation. Patient repertoires were compared against roughly 11 previously published healthy control repertoires from donors aged 6 to 25 years.

Receptor libraries were prepared by PCR. Sequencer: Illumina HiSeq 2500. Unique molecular identifiers were incorporated into TCR beta cDNA libraries to reduce PCR and sequencing biases. Per 1 to 10 million input T cells, approximately 500,000 cDNA molecules were obtained, such that each molecule approximated one T cell. The patient libraries were prepared and sequenced with the same protocol used for the earlier healthy control dataset. Within a given batch, samples were prepared together, multiplexed and sequenced on the same HiSeq lane. As for the original processing: MIGEC was used to process the raw barcoded reads, and molecular identifier groups with only a single read were discarded before consensus assembly and CDR3 extraction. VDJtools was used for post-analysis of the clonotype tables, and diversity was normalized by down-sampling every dataset to the size of the smallest sample. In repertoire overlap clustering, CDR3 amino acid sequences, but not nucleotide sequences, were matched to correct batch-related cross-sample contamination. TCRdb reanalyzed the raw reads on its own, using fastp at Q25 for trimming and MiXCR for clone calling, and kept in-frame beta chains. Each entry is one CDR3 protein sequence, shown with its most common DNA and genes. These V and J calls derive from TCRdb rather than the authors' analysis. Recorded for this sample are more than 500,000 distinct CDR3 sequences; about a third of them occurred a single time. The ten largest account for 4.5% to 7.5% of the sample.

The research as a whole found: The control group was slightly older than the multiple sclerosis patient group. Multiple sclerosis patients had significantly lower normalized Chao1 diversity than controls, a result that suggests substantial peripheral T-cell clonal expansion. Direct clustering with F measure revealed strong co-clustering of samples prepared in the same batch, which led to a batch-effect correction.

To demonstrate the VDJtools post-analysis software, TCR beta repertoires were profiled from the peripheral blood of about 14 young patients with multiple sclerosis. Multiple sclerosis patients were children and adolescents aged about 6 to 17 years. The TCR originated in a girl aged 2 to 17 with multiple sclerosis. Sequences were obtained from blood.

The base sequence is TGTGCCAGCAGGGCCTCTGGGGAAACTAACTATGGCTACACCTTC. Its protein is CASRASGETNYGYTF. Recombination linked TRBV6-5 to TRBJ1-2; confidence is insufficient to name the D gene. From the cysteine through the phenylalanine, the CDR3 covers 15 amino acids. The entry retains the CDR3 DNA only, 45 bases that are in frame from base 1. A distance of 14 bases separates the germline ends of V and J, which lose 6 bases and 0 bases respectively. From a lookup of the germline V gene, CDR1 and CDR2 are MNHEY and SVGAGI.